The 20 T cell receptor beta chains in this list originate from one sample, sequenced in a study of T-cell reconstitution after alpha-beta-depleted transplantation in children. TCRbeta library preparation incorporated unique molecular identifiers. TCRdb reprocessed the PCR reads with MiXCR, giving one entry per CDR3 protein. This table holds roughly 500,000 distinct CDR3 sequences, over 25% found once. The sample in question was PBMCs from the stem cell graft donor, obtained from the stem cell graft. All receptors come from a human donor who donated a stem cell graft to a child with aplastic anemia.

The rearrangement joins TRBV6-1 to TRBJ2-7; 10 positions match TRBD1. The V gene's germline CDR1 is MNHNS and CDR2 SASEGT. With 6 bases clipped from V and 4 bases from J, the junction kept 6 bases outside the gene matches. The CDR3 is made up of 14 amino acids. This CDR3 is CASRGTGDSYEQYF. The CDR3 nucleotides read TGTGCCAGCAGAGGGACAGGGGACTCGTACGAGCAGTACTTC.

This clonotype came up a few times. This chain connects TRBV6-5 to TRBJ1-1; 7 positions agree with TRBD1. The CDR3 runs 18 residues. The trim removed 7 bases at V and 0 bases at J, leaving 17 bases unmatched. Germline V gene data show CDR1 as MNHEY and CDR2 as SVGAGI. CDR3 amino acids: CASITQQGRVAMNTEAFF. The CDR3 bases are TGTGCCAGCATTACTCAACAGGGGCGAGTGGCCATGAACACTGAAGCTTTCTTT.

This clonotype came up once. This chain joins TRBV18 and TRBJ1-5, with TRBD1 identical over 7 bases. Germline values: CDR1 KGHSH, CDR2 LQKENI. V trimming: 4 bases; J trimming: 4 bases; junction bases outside the gene matches: 4. This CDR3 contains 14 residues. The CDR3 DNA follows: TGTGCCAGCTCACTCCAGGGGGAAAATCAGCCCCAGCATTTT. Its protein product is CASSLQGENQPQHF.

V and J are TRBV24-1 and TRBJ2-1; 13 bases are shared with TRBD2. With 9 bases clipped from V and 3 bases from J, the junction kept 7 bases outside the gene matches. This CDR3 spans 16 amino acids. Germline V gene sequence: CDR1 KGHDR, CDR2 SFDVKD. The CDR3 here is CATQRGTSGIYNEQFF. The CDR3 DNA reads TGTGCCACCCAAAGAGGGACTAGCGGGATCTACAATGAGCAGTTCTTC.

V and J are TRBV20-1 and TRBJ2-3; 7 bases match TRBD2. CDR1 and CDR2 (germline): DFQATT, SNEGSKA (reference sequence). Unmatched junction bases numbered 7, after V lost 3 bases and J lost 4 bases. The CDR3 totals 14 residues. The CDR3 protein is CSASARERADTQYF. CDR3 sequence (DNA): TGCAGTGCTAGCGCGCGGGAGAGGGCAGATACGCAGTATTTT.

This chain connects TRBV12-3 or TRBV12-4 to TRBJ2-5; TRBD2 matches at 12 bases. V shed 3 bases, J shed 5 bases, and the junction held 4 bases outside the gene matches. The CDR3 runs 15 residues. The CDR3, as DNA: TGTGCCAGCAGTTTTCTAGCGGGAGGGGGGGAGACCCAGTACTTC. As protein: CASSFLAGGGETQYF.

This clonotype showed up just a few times. The genes are TRBV28 and TRBJ1-4; 8 positions match TRBD1. V shed 5 bases and J 8 bases; nucleotides not matched to a gene: 10. Germline V CDR1 and CDR2: MDHEN, SYDVKM. The CDR3 totals 15 residues. CDR3 nucleotide sequence: TGTGCCAGCAGTCCTCGACAGGGGAGTAACGAAAAACTGTTTTTT. Protein: CASSPRQGSNEKLFF.

This clonotype was observed a single time. This chain joins TRBV5-6 and TRBJ2-7; 9 nucleotides match TRBD1. With 4 bases clipped from V and 4 bases from J, the junction kept 3 bases outside the gene matches. From germline, CDR1 is SGHDT and CDR2 YYEEEE. The CDR3 has 13 residues. In nucleotides, the CDR3 is TGTGCCAGCAGCGGGACAGGGCTTTACGAGCAGTACTTC. Encoded protein: CASSGTGLYEQYF. The variable domain in full, completed from reference TRBV5-6 and TRBJ2-7, reads DAGVTQSPTHLIKTRGQQVTLRCSPKSGHDTVSWYQQALGQGPQFIFQYYEEEERQRGNFPDRFSGHQFPNYSSELNVNALLLGDSALYLCASSGTGLYEQYFGPGTRLTVT.

This clonotype was counted a few times. The chain employs TRBV12-3 or TRBV12-4 and TRBJ1-1, with D possibly being TRBD1 (5 bases). V gave up 7 bases and J gave up 5 bases, with 29 bases separating them. This CDR3 comprises 18 residues. CDR3 nucleotides: TGTGCCAGCACTACTATTGGGGGGGGACCCCGGGGGAGGACTGAAGCTTTCTTT. The encoded protein is CASTTIGGGPRGRTEAFF.

Only a few counts were recorded for this clonotype. This chain joins TRBV5-1 and TRBJ2-7; D remains unclear. The CDR3 contains 12 residues. Germline V lookup: CDR1 SGHRS, CDR2 YFSETQ. V lost 1 base and J 5 bases, leaving 7 bases between the germline ends. CDR3 bases: TGCGCCAGCAGCTTGTCTGGGAACGAGCAGTACTTC. Translation gives CASSLSGNEQYF.

The chain joins TRBV7-9 to TRBJ2-1, with 7 bases fitting TRBD1. The CDR3 is 11 residues long. After removal of 6 bases from V and 8 bases from J, the junction contained 1 base not matched to a gene. Germline V CDR1 and CDR2: SEHNR, FQNEAQ (reference sequence). The CDR3 is CASRTGDEQFF. Written as DNA, the CDR3 is TGTGCCAGCAGAACAGGGGATGAGCAGTTCTTC.

This clonotype was counted between two and nine times. V usage is TRBV12-3 or TRBV12-4 and J usage is TRBJ1-5; D gene unclear. Trimming pared 3 bases from V and 10 bases from J, leaving 10 bases between. The CDR3 is made up of 12 amino acids. In nucleotides, the CDR3 is TGTGCCAGCAGTTTCGTCCGGCAACCCCAGCATTTT. This codes for CASSFVRQPQHF.

V usage is TRBV19 and J usage is TRBJ1-5, with TRBD1 matching 11 bases. Trimming at V came to 9 bases and at J to 5 bases, leaving 6 bases not matched to a gene. CDR3 length: 14 amino acids. Germline V lookup: CDR1 LNHDA, CDR2 SQIVND (reference sequence). In nucleotides, the CDR3 is TGTGCCAGCGGACAGGGGGCATTATATCAGCCCCAGCATTTT. Protein product: CASGQGALYQPQHF.

This clonotype was found a few times. The genes are TRBV7-9 and TRBJ2-3; 8 nucleotides match TRBD1. Germline trimming cut 5 bases from V and 2 bases from J; bases unmatched to any gene: 6. The CDR3 has 15 residues. Germline assignment: CDR1 SEHNR and CDR2 FQNEAQ (reference sequence). The DNA for the CDR3 is TGTGCCAGCAGCCTACCAGGGGGCAACACAGATACGCAGTATTTT. It is translated as CASSLPGGNTDTQYF.

The chain uses TRBV6-2 or TRBV6-3 and TRBJ1-2, with 7 bases aligning to TRBD1. This CDR3 region has 15 residues. Per germline, CDR1 MNHEY and CDR2 SVGEGT. V lost 5 bases and J lost 1; bases outside the gene matches: 7. CDR3: CASSQQGSHNYGYTF. CDR3 nucleotides: TGTGCCAGCAGTCAACAGGGGTCCCATAACTATGGCTACACCTTC.

The chain combines TRBV6-1 with TRBJ2-4, with D unresolved. V lost 1 base, J lost 0 bases, and 7 bases lay in between. Germline assignment: CDR1 MNHNS and CDR2 SASEGT. The length of the CDR3 is 15 residues. CDR3 bases: TGTGCCAGCAGTGAAGTCGGTTCAGCCAAAAACATTCAGTACTTC. This translates into CASSEVGSAKNIQYF.

CDR3 bases: TGTGCCAGCCGAAAACTTCAGGTTAATGAGCAGTTCTTC. The encoded protein is CASRKLQVNEQFF. The chain carries TRBV11-2 and TRBJ2-1; D is uncertain. This CDR3 region has 13 residues. Trimming removed 8 bases from V and 7 bases from J, with 15 bases in between. Germline V gene sequence: CDR1 SGHAT, CDR2 FQNNGV.

V usage is TRBV5-4 and J usage is TRBJ2-1, with TRBD2 identical over 10 bases. Germline CDR1 and CDR2: SGHNT and YYREEE (reference sequence). V was pared by 1 base and J by 2 bases, with 3 bases of the junction left unmatched. There are 16 residues in the CDR3. The CDR3 is CASSLLAGAAYNEQFF. CDR3 bases: TGTGCCAGCAGCTTGCTAGCGGGAGCTGCCTACAATGAGCAGTTCTTC.

The V call is TRBV5-1, the J call TRBJ2-5; 12 nucleotides align to TRBD2. Unmatched junction bases numbered 3, after V lost 2 bases and J lost 4 bases. The CDR3 has 15 residues. Germline CDR1 and CDR2: SGHRS and YFSETQ. Written as DNA, the CDR3 is TGCGCCAGCAGCTTTGGACTAGCGGGATTAGAGACCCAGTACTTC. Its protein is CASSFGLAGLETQYF.

The chain carries TRBV7-2 and TRBJ1-5; possibly TRBD1 for D (5 bases). Germline CDR1 and CDR2: SGHTA and FQGNSA. Trimming left V 4 bases short and J 9 bases short, with 16 bases between. The CDR3 extends over 14 amino acids. This CDR3 reads CASSSTPNRLPQHF. The CDR3 DNA is TGTGCCAGCAGCTCTACACCGAACAGGCTGCCCCAGCATTTT.